These 15 T cell receptor beta chains were all obtained from the same sample, sequenced in a study of T cells in localized non-small cell lung cancer. Assay used: immunoSEQ multiplex PCR; TCRdb lists only in-frame clones, some missing. Altogether approximately 4,700 clones are present, less than 40% being singletons, with the ten largest covering 6.5% to 9%. The specimen was lung tumor tissue, collected before any cancer treatment. Receptors were obtained from a male donor aged 60 or over with stage I lung adenocarcinoma.

This sequence joins TRBV5-1 and TRBJ1-1; D gene unclear. The CDR3 totals 15 residues. Deletions cut 0 bases from V and 0 bases from J, with 9 bases between. Germline loops: CDR1 SGHRS, CDR2 YFSETQ. CDR3 amino acids: CASSLGQAMNTEAFF. CDR3 coding DNA: TGCGCCAGCAGCTTGGGCCAGGCCATGAACACTGAAGCTTTCTTT. The full variable domain, with the rest looked up from reference TRBV5-1 and TRBJ1-1, is KAGVTQTPRYLIKTRGQQVTLSCSPISGHRSVSWYQQTPGQGLQFLFEYFSETQRNKGNFPGRFSGRQFSNSRSEMNVSTLELGDSALYLCASSLGQAMNTEAFFGQGTRLTVV.

In its sample, this clone was seen a few times. V gene TRBV15 combines with J gene TRBJ2-1, with TRBD2 identical over 9 bases. After removal of 2 bases from V and 0 bases from J, the junction contained 2 bases not matched to a gene. CDR3 length: 16 residues. Germline-derived CDR1 and CDR2 are LNHNV and YYDKDF (reference sequence). CDR3 DNA: TGTGCCACCAGCAGACTAGCGGGGAACTCCTACAATGAGCAGTTCTTC. Encoded protein: CATSRLAGNSYNEQFF.

This clone was found a few times. The chain recombines TRBV6-8 with TRBJ1-6; D uncertain. V was pared by 7 bases and J by 7 bases, with 8 bases between. This CDR3 contains 12 residues. Germline CDR1 and CDR2: MNHGY and SAAAGT. CDR3: CASTDGNSPLHF. CDR3 DNA: TGTGCCAGCACCGACGGAAATTCACCCCTCCACTTT.

This clone came up a few times. V usage is TRBV5-1 and J usage is TRBJ2-1; 7 bases agree with TRBD1. Looked up from germline, CDR1 is SGHRS and CDR2 is YFSETQ. The CDR3 has 14 residues. The ends lost 5 bases at V and 6 bases at J; junction bases unmatched: 8. The CDR3 protein is CASRYDRVGNEQFF. The CDR3 DNA sequence: TGCGCCAGCAGATACGACAGGGTGGGCAATGAGCAGTTCTTC. Together with reference TRBV5-1 and TRBJ2-1, the CDR3 gives the full variable domain: KAGVTQTPRYLIKTRGQQVTLSCSPISGHRSVSWYQQTPGQGLQFLFEYFSETQRNKGNFPGRFSGRQFSNSRSEMNVSTLELGDSALYLCASRYDRVGNEQFFGPGTRLTVL.

V usage is TRBV7-6 and J usage is TRBJ2-3; TRBD1 matches at 7 bases. Germline CDR1 SGHVS, CDR2 FNYEAQ. V shed 3 bases and J 10 bases; nucleotides not matched to a gene: 13. The CDR3 loop spans 15 amino acids. CDR3 sequence: CASSLDTGVGRSQYF. CDR3 in DNA: TGTGCCAGCAGCTTGGACACAGGGGTGGGGCGATCGCAGTATTTT.

By its share, this clone is medium-sized. The rearrangement uses TRBV6-8 and TRBJ1-6; 7 nucleotides agree with TRBD1. Germline CDR1 MNHGY, CDR2 SAAAGT. The CDR3 has 14 amino acids. Unmatched junction bases numbered 4, after V lost 5 bases and J lost 6 bases. CDR3 DNA sequence: TGTGCCAGCAGTGCCGGGACAGTTAATTCACCCCTCCACTTT. Its translation: CASSAGTVNSPLHF.

This clone was seen only a few times. V and J are TRBV11-1 and TRBJ2-7; unclear D gene. V lost 3 bases and J 4 bases, leaving 13 bases between the germline ends. The CDR3 is 14 residues long. Germline lookup yields CDR1 SGHAT and CDR2 FQDESV (reference sequence). The CDR3 loop is CASSFTSAMYEQYF. The CDR3 nucleotides are TGTGCCAGCAGCTTTACTTCGGCCATGTACGAGCAGTACTTC.

This clone was picked up a small number of times. The chain combines TRBV11-3 with TRBJ2-7; D uncertain. This CDR3 is built from 15 residues. V lost 1 base, J lost 1 base, and 11 bases lay in between. Germline-derived CDR1 and CDR2 are SGHNT and YENEEA. The CDR3 is CASSLGDTKSYEQYF. The CDR3 bases are TGTGCCAGCAGCTTAGGGGATACGAAATCCTACGAGCAGTACTTC.

The rearrangement uses TRBV4-1 and TRBJ2-7; tentative D call: TRBD1 (5 bases). The CDR3 loop spans 14 amino acids. The germline V gene encodes CDR1 MGHRA and CDR2 YSYEKL. V lost 1 base, J lost 6 bases, and 13 bases lay in between. The CDR3 region is CASSQAERGREQYF. CDR3 nucleotides: TGCGCCAGCAGCCAAGCGGAAAGGGGTCGCGAGCAGTACTTC.

The V gene is TRBV11-3, the J gene TRBJ2-1, with a weak D call TRBD2 (7 bases). CDR1 is SGHNT and CDR2 is YENEEA in the germline V gene. The CDR3 length is 15 residues. V was pared by 2 bases and J by 4 bases, with 12 bases between. The DNA of the CDR3 is TGTGCCAGCAGCTTATTCGGGGGGCCGTACAATGAGCAGTTCTTC. Amino acid sequence: CASSLFGGPYNEQFF.

In DNA, the CDR3 is TGTGCCAGCAGCCGCCCGGGGCTTCAACTCTCTGGGGCCAACGTCCTGACTTTC. Its protein is CASSRPGLQLSGANVLTF. V and J are TRBV11-3 and TRBJ2-6; either TRBD1 or TRBD2 may fit D (5 bases each). This CDR3 is built from 18 residues. The V gene's germline CDR1 is SGHNT and CDR2 YENEEA. V dropped 5 bases and J dropped 0 bases, with 17 bases sitting between them.

Note on this clone: The germline gene is not matched at one end of the junction; a read error may be the cause. The chain joins TRBV29-1 to TRBJ2-7; D may be TRBD1 or TRBD2 (5 bases each). This CDR3 is built from 13 residues. Germline CDR1 and CDR2: SQVTM and ANQGSEA. DNA for the CDR3: TGCAGCGTTGAGCCCGGGGCCTCCAACGAGCAGTACTTC. The encoded protein is CSVEPGASNEQYF.

This clone has only a few counts. The chain uses TRBV11-3 and TRBJ2-3, with TRBD1 identical over 10 bases. This CDR3 is 15 amino acids long. The germline CDR1 and CDR2 sequences are SGHNT and YENEEA. The J segment lost 6 bases and the V segment lost 5 bases, leaving 8 bases of the junction unmatched. As DNA, the CDR3 is TGTGCCAGCAGCCCGGGGACAGGGGACTCGGATACGCAGTATTTT. Amino acid sequence: CASSPGTGDSDTQYF.

This clone was found once. This rearrangement joins TRBV5-1 to TRBJ2-1; 9 positions match TRBD1. Trimming cost V 3 bases and J 5 bases; bases outside gene matches: 3. Germline values: CDR1 SGHRS, CDR2 YFSETQ. CDR3 length equals 14 residues. The CDR3 sequence: CASSWGDRDNEQFF. In DNA form, the CDR3 reads TGCGCCAGCAGCTGGGGGGACAGGGACAATGAGCAGTTCTTC.

The J gene is TRBJ2-7, the V gene TRBV6-1, with D unresolved. Germline-derived CDR1 and CDR2 are MNHNS and SASEGT. The CDR3 extends over 15 amino acids. With 1 base removed from V and 2 bases from J, the gap between germline ends came to 12 bases. DNA for the CDR3: TGTGCCAGCAGTGAAGTAGACATCCTAACCTACGAGCAGTACTTC. It specifies CASSEVDILTYEQYF.